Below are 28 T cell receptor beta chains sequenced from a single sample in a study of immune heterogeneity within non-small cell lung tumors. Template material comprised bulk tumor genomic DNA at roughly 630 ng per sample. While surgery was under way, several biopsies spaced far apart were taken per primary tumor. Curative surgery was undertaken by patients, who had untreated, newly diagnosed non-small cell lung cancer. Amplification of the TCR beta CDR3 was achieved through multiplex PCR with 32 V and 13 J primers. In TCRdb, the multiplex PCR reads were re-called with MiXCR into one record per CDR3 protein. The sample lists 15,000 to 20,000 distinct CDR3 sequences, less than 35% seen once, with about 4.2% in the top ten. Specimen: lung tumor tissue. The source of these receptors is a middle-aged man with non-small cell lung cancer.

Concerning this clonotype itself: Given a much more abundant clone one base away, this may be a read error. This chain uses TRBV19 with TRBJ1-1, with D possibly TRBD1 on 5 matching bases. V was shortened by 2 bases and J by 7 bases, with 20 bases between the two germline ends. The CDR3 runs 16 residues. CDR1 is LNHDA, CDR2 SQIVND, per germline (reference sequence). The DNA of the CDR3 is TGTGCCAGTAGTATAATAGGGAGGCAGGGAAGTAGTGAAGCTTTCTTT. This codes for CASSIIGRQGSSEAFF.

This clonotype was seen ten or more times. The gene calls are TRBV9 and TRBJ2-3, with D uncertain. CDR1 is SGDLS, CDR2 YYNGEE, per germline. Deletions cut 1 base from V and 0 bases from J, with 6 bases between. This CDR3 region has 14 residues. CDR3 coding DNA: TGTGCCAGCAGCGTATCCTCTAGCACAGATACGCAGTATTTT. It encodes CASSVSSSTDTQYF.

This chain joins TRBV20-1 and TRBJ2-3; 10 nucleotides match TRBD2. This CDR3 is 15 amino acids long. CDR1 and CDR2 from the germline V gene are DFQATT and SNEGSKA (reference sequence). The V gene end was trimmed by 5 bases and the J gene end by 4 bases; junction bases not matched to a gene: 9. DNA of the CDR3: TGCAGTGCTCCTACGGCTAGCGGGAGCCCAGATACGCAGTATTTT. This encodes CSAPTASGSPDTQYF.

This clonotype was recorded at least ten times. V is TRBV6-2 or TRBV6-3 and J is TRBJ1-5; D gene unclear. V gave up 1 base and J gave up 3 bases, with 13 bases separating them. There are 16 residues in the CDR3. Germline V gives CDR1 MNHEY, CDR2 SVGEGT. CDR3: CASSYFRIPNNQPQHF. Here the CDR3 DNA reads TGTGCCAGCAGTTACTTCCGGATTCCCAACAATCAGCCCCAGCATTTT.

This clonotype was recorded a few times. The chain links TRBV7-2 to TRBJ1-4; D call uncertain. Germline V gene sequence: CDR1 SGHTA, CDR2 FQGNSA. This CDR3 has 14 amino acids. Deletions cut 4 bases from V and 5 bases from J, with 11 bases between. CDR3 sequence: CASSSRAPNEKLFF. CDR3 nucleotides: TGTGCCAGCAGCTCCCGGGCGCCAAATGAAAAACTGTTTTTT.

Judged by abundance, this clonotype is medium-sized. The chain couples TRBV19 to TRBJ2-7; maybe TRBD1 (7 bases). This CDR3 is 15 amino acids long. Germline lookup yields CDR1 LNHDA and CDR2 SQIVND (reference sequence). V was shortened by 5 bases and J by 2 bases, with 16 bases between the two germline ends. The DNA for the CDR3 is TGTGCCAGTAGTTTCCGGGACAGACTAGCCTACGAGCAGTACTTC. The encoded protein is CASSFRDRLAYEQYF.

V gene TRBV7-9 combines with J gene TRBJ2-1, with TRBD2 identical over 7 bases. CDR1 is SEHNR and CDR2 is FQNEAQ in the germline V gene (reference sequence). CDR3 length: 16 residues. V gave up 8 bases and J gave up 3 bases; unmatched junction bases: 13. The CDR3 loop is CASALVGGRGYNEQFF. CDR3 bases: TGTGCCAGCGCTTTAGTCGGAGGGAGGGGCTACAATGAGCAGTTCTTC.

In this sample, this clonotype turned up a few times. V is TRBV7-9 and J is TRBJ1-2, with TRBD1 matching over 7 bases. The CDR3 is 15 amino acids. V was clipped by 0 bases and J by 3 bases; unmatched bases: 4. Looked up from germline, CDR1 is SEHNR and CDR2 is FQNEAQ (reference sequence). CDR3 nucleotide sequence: TGTGCCAGCAGCTTAGCCGACAGGGTGCACTATGGCTACACCTTC. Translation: CASSLADRVHYGYTF.

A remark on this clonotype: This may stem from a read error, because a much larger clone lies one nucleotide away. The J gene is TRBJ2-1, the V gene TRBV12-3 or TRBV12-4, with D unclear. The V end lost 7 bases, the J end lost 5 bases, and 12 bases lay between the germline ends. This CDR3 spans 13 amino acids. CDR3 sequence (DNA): TGTGCCAGCACACACAGCATCCACAATGAGCAGTTCTTC. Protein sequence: CASTHSIHNEQFF.

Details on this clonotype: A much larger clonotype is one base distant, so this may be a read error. The CDR3 region has the DNA TGTGCCTGCAGGGGGCGCGGATCCTCGAACACTGAAGCTTTCTTT. This encodes CACRGRGSSNTEAFF. V is TRBV12-3 or TRBV12-4 and J is TRBJ1-1; the match to TRBD1 covers 8 bases. This CDR3 is built from 15 residues.

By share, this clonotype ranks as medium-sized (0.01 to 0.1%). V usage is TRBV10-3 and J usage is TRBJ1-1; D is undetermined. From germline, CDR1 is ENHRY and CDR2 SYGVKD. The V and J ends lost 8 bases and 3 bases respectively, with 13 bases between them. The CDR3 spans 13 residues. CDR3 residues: CAIQEVEHTEAFF. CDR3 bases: TGTGCCATCCAGGAGGTGGAACACACTGAAGCTTTCTTT.

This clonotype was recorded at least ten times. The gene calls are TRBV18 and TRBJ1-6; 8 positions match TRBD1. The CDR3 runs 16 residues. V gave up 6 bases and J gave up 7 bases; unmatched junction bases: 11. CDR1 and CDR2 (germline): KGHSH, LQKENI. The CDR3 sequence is CASSPGTGLGNSPLHF. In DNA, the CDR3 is TGTGCCAGCTCGCCCGGGACAGGCCTTGGGAATTCACCCCTCCACTTT.

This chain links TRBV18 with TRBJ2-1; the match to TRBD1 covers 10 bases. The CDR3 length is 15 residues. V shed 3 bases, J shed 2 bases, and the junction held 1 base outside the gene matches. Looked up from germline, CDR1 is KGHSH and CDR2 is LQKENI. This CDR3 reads CASSPGTGAYNEQFF. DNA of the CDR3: TGTGCCAGCTCACCCGGGACAGGGGCCTACAATGAGCAGTTCTTC.

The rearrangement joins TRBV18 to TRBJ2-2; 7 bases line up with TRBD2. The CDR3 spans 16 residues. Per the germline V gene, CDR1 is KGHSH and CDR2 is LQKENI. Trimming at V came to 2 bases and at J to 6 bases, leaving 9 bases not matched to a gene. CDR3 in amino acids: CASSPFGRAKPGELFF. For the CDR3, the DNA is TGTGCCAGCTCACCATTTGGGAGGGCCAAACCCGGGGAGCTGTTTTTT.

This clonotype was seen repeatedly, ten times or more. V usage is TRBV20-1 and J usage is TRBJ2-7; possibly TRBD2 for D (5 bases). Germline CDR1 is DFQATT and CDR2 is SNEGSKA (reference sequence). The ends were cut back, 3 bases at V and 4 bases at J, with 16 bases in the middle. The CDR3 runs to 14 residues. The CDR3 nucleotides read TGCAGTGCTAGCAAACCTCGGGATATGTACGAGCAGTACTTC. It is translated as CSASKPRDMYEQYF.

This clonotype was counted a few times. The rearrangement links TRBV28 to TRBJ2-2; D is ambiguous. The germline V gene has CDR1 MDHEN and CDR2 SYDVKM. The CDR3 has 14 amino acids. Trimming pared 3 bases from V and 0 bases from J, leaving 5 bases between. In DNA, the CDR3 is TGTGCCAGCAGTTTCCGGGCGAACACCGGGGAGCTGTTTTTT. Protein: CASSFRANTGELFF. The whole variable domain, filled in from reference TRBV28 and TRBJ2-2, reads DVKVTQSSRYLVKRTGEKVFLECVQDMDHENMFWYRQDPGLGLRLIYFSYDVKMKEKGDIPEGYSVSREKKERFSLILESASTNQTSMYLCASSFRANTGELFFGEGSRLTVL.

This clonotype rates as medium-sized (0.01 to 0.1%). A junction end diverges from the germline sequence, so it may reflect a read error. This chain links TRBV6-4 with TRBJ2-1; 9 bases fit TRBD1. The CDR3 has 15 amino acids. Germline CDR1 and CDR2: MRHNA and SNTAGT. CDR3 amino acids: CASIDDRGVDNEQFF. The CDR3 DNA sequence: TGTGCCAGCATTGACGACAGGGGGGTAGACAATGAGCAGTTCTTC.

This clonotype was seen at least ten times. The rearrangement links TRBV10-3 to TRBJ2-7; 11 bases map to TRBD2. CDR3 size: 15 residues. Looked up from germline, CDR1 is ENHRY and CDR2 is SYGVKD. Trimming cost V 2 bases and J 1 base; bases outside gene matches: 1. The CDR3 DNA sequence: TGTGCCATCAGTGAGGGGACTAGCGGATCCTACGAGCAGTACTTC. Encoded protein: CAISEGTSGSYEQYF.

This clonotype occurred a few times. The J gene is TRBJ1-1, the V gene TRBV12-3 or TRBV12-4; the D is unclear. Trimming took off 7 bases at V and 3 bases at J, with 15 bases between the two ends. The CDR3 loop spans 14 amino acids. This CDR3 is CASKISGRDTEAFF. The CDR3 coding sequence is TGTGCCAGCAAGATTTCGGGCCGGGACACTGAAGCTTTCTTT.

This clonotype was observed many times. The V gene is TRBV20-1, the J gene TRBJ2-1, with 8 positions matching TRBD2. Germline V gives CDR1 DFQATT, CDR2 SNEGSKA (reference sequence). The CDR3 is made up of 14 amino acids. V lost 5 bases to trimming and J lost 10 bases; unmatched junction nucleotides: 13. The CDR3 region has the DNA TGCAGTGCTCGTAGCGGGATCTCTTTGGGGGAGCAGTTCTTC. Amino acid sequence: CSARSGISLGEQFF.

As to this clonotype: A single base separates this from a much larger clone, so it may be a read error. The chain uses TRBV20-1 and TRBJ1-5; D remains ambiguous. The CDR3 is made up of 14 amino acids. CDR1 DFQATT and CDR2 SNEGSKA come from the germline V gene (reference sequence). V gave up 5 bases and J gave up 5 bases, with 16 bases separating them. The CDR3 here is CSASTVSRDQPQHF. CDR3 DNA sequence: TGCAGTGCTTCCACAGTGAGTCGGGATCAGCCCCAGCATTTT.

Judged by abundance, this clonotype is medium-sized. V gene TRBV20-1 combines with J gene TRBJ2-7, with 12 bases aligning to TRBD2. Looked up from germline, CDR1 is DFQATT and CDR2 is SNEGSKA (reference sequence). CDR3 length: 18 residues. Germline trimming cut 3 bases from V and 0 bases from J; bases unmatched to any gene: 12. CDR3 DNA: TGCAGTGCTAGGACGGGACTAGCGGGTTCCCGGAGCTCCTACGAGCAGTACTTC. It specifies CSARTGLAGSRSSYEQYF.

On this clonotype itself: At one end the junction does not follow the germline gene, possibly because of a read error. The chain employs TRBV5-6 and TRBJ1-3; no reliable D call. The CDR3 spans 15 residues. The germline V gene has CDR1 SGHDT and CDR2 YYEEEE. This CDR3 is CASSLRWSSGITIYF. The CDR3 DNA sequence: TGTGCCAGCAGCTTGAGATGGTCTTCTGGAATCACCATATATTTT.

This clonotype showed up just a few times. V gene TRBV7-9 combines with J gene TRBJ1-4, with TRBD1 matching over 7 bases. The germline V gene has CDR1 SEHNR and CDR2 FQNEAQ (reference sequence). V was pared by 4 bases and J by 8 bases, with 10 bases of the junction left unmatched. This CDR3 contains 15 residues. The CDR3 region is CASSSDDRVGEKLFF. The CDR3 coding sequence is TGTGCCAGCAGCTCGGACGACAGGGTAGGAGAAAAACTGTTTTTT.

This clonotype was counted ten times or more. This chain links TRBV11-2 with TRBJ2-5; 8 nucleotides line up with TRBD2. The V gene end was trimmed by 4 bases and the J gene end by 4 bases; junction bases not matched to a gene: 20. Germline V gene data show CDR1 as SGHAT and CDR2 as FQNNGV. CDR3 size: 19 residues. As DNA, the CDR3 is TGTGCCAGCAGCTCCAGAAGACCTAACTTCGGGACTAGTGGAGAGACCCAGTACTTC. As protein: CASSSRRPNFGTSGETQYF. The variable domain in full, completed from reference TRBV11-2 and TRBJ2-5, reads EAGVAQSPRYKIIEKRQSVAFWCNPISGHATLYWYQQILGQGPKLLIQFQNNGVVDDSQLPKDRFSAERLKGVDSTLKIQPAKLEDSAVYLCASSSRRPNFGTSGETQYFGPGTRLLVL.

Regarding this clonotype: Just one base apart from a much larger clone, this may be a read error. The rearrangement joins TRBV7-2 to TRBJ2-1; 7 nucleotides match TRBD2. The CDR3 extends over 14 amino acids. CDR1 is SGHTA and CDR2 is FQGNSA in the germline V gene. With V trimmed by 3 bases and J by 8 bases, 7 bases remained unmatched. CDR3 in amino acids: CASSFVTSIYEQFF. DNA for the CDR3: TGTGCCAGCAGCTTTGTGACTAGCATCTATGAGCAGTTCTTC.

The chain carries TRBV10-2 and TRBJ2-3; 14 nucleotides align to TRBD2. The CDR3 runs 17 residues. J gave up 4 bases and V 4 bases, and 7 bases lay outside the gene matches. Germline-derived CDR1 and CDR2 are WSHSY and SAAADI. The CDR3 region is CASSVGTSGSRADTQYF. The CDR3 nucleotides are TGCGCCAGCAGTGTCGGGACTAGCGGGAGTCGGGCAGATACGCAGTATTTT.

The CDR3 DNA reads TGCAGTGTGGACGGGAGGGCCTCCAATGAGCAGTTCTTC. It is translated as CSVDGRASNEQFF. V and J are TRBV20-1 and TRBJ2-1; 8 nucleotides agree with TRBD2. Trimming removed 7 bases from V and 6 bases from J; junction bases left unmatched: 8. CDR3 size: 13 residues. Germline-derived CDR1 and CDR2 are DFQATT and SNEGSKA (reference sequence).